The present T cell receptor (beta chain) was sequenced within a study of OX40 agonist ivuxolimab in advanced cancers. This clone was detected only a few times. The data were produced by immunoSEQ multiplex PCR, yet TCRdb's version contains in-frame clones alone and is incomplete. This sample has 70,000 to 80,000 clones; 85% to 95% occur once, and the top ten carry around 6.3%. The sample consisted of CD4+ or CD8+ T cells sorted from blood, taken in a trial of the OX40 agonist ivuxolimab. The TCR was taken from an adult with an advanced solid tumor such as melanoma, head and neck, liver or kidney cancer.

The CDR3 DNA follows: TGTGCCAGCAGCGCTGGCGGGACAAGCGGGTCCTACAATGAGCAGTTCTTC. Its translation is CASSAGGTSGSYNEQFF. The V call is TRBV9, the J call TRBJ2-1; D may be TRBD1 or TRBD2 (6 bases each). Between the trimmed V and J ends, which lost 3 bases and 1 base, there was a span of 17 bases. Germline-derived CDR1 and CDR2 are SGDLS and YYNGEE. The CDR3 is made up of 17 amino acids.